Given below is one T cell receptor (beta chain) in context. Its antigen is as yet unknown. This entry comes from a study of shared clonotypes between healthy human individuals. Regarding the study as a whole: Estimated clonotype richness was generally higher in naive than memory subsets. Clonotype sharing among donors likely depends on sequencing depth.

V was clipped by 6 bases and J by 2 bases; unmatched bases: 9. The germline V gene has CDR1 MDHEN and CDR2 SYDVKM. The CDR3 runs 17 residues. Repertoires were generated with immunoSEQ multiplex PCR, while TCRdb's copy carries only in-frame clones and drops some. The table has about 2.4 million clones, roughly nine tenths seen once. Sequencing used naive CD4+ T cells sorted from blood. Subset described: CD45RA+ positively selected. This rearrangement joins TRBV28 to TRBJ2-4; 11 bases align to TRBD2. This sequence originates from a man between 18 and 29 years old in good health. The CDR3 DNA follows: TGTGCCAGCAGCGAACTAGCGGGGGCCGGGTCCAAAAACATTCAGTACTTC. Its protein is CASSELAGAGSKNIQYF.